Here is one TCR beta chain with its context. These data originate in a study of somatic mutations in cytotoxic T cells in rheumatoid arthritis. About the research overall: Before any treatment began, about 30 ml EDTA peripheral blood was collected from patients right after diagnosis.

Methods used by the authors: Seldom did patient CD8+ clones exceeding 1% match published virus-specific TCRB sequences. Sequenced by immunoSEQ multiplex PCR; TCRdb stores in-frame clones only, minus some. V, J and clone size are those of that table, while D and trimming were read from the DNA. The data hold over 15,000 clones, with 65% to 70% observed a single time. CDR3 size: 13 residues. Per the germline V gene, CDR1 is MNHEY and CDR2 is SVGAGI. V was trimmed by 6 bases and J by 3 bases, leaving 11 bases between them. This receptor was obtained from an adult with rheumatoid arthritis. Sequencing was performed on CD8+ T cells sorted from blood. The chain is built from TRBV6-5 and TRBJ1-2, with a weak D call TRBD1 (5 bases). The CDR3 DNA follows: TGTGCCAGCAGGAGGGGCGGCTACTATGGCTACACCTTC. This codes for CASRRGGYYGYTF.